This entry lists 9 T cell receptor beta chains sequenced from one sample in a study of preoperative IRX-2 immunotherapy in early breast cancer. Profiling relied on immunoSEQ multiplex PCR, and the TCRdb table lists in-frame clones only, not all of them. The sample has around 62,000 clones; roughly 94% are singletons. As to treatment: preoperative locoregional IRX-2 cytokine immunotherapy. Specimen collection occurred from a patient treated with IRX-2 immunotherapy. The receptor source for this set is a human donor with breast cancer.

This clone appeared once. The chain employs TRBV10-3 and TRBJ1-2; D may be TRBD1 (5 bases). The CDR3 contains 14 residues. Germline V gives CDR1 ENHRY, CDR2 SYGVKD. Deletions cut 2 bases from V and 2 bases from J, with 9 bases between. The CDR3 bases are TGTGCCATCAGTGAGGCCGGGGCCAACTATGGCTACACCTTC. Its protein is CAISEAGANYGYTF.

This chain links TRBV30 with TRBJ1-3; D might be TRBD1 (6 bases). The ends were cut back, 4 bases at V and 11 bases at J, with 15 bases in the middle. CDR1 and CDR2 (germline): GTSNPN, SVGIG (reference sequence). The CDR3 length is 12 residues. This CDR3 is CAWTGTRAAIYF. The CDR3 DNA is TGTGCCTGGACCGGGACAAGAGCCGCCATATATTTT.

The chain combines TRBV4-1 with TRBJ2-7, with 8 bases fitting TRBD1. V lost 1 base and J lost 3; bases outside the gene matches: 11. The germline CDR1 and CDR2 sequences are MGHRA and YSYEKL. This CDR3 comprises 17 residues. CDR3 region: CASSQGVQGATGYEQYF. CDR3 coding DNA: TGCGCCAGCAGCCAAGGCGTTCAGGGGGCAACCGGCTACGAGCAGTACTTC.

This clone has just one count. The V and J genes are TRBV27 and TRBJ2-5, with 8 bases fitting TRBD1. The CDR3 is made up of 14 amino acids. Germline loops: CDR1 MNHEY, CDR2 SMNVEV (reference sequence). The ends lost 1 base at V and 2 bases at J; junction bases unmatched: 0. CDR3 nucleotide sequence: TGTGCCAGCAGTTTATGGACAGGGCAAGAGACCCAGTACTTC. Encoded protein: CASSLWTGQETQYF.

The rearrangement links TRBV29-1 to TRBJ2-3; D is uncertain. V shed 4 bases and J shed 0 bases, with 11 bases lying between them. CDR1 and CDR2 from the germline V gene are SQVTM and ANQGSEA. The length of the CDR3 is 14 residues. CDR3 residues: CSVAVRMSTDTQYF. In DNA, the CDR3 is TGCAGCGTTGCGGTCAGGATGAGCACAGATACGCAGTATTTT.

The J gene is TRBJ2-2, the V gene TRBV5-6, with D perhaps matching TRBD1 (5 bases). Trimming stripped 0 bases from V and 3 bases from J, with 15 bases between. Germline values: CDR1 SGHDT, CDR2 YYEEEE. This CDR3 is 17 amino acids long. The chain's CDR3 is CASSLATAGWDTGELFF. The CDR3, as DNA: TGTGCCAGCAGCTTGGCCACGGCAGGGTGGGACACCGGGGAGCTGTTTTTT.

The chain couples TRBV29-1 to TRBJ1-1; tentatively, D is TRBD1 (6 bases). Germline V gene data show CDR1 as SQVTM and CDR2 as ANQGSEA. The CDR3 has 13 residues. DNA for the CDR3: TGCAGTCTCCGTACGGCGGGGGCGACTGAAGCTTTCTTT. This translates into CSLRTAGATEAFF.

The rearrangement joins TRBV28 to TRBJ2-3, with D unclear. V was clipped by 4 bases and J by 15 bases, with 5 bases between them. Germline CDR1 is MDHEN and CDR2 is SYDVKM. There are 8 residues in the CDR3. The CDR3 nucleotides are TGTGCCAGCAGTTCCTCATATTTT. Protein: CASSSSYF.

This chain joins TRBV28 and TRBJ2-4, with D maybe TRBD1 (7 bases). Trimming removed 6 bases at V and 6 bases at J, with 15 bases between. Germline V gene sequence: CDR1 MDHEN, CDR2 SYDVKM. The CDR3 consists of 14 residues. The CDR3 nucleotides are TGTGCCAGCAGACATGGCGGGGACAGAAACATTCAGTACTTC. Protein sequence: CASRHGGDRNIQYF.